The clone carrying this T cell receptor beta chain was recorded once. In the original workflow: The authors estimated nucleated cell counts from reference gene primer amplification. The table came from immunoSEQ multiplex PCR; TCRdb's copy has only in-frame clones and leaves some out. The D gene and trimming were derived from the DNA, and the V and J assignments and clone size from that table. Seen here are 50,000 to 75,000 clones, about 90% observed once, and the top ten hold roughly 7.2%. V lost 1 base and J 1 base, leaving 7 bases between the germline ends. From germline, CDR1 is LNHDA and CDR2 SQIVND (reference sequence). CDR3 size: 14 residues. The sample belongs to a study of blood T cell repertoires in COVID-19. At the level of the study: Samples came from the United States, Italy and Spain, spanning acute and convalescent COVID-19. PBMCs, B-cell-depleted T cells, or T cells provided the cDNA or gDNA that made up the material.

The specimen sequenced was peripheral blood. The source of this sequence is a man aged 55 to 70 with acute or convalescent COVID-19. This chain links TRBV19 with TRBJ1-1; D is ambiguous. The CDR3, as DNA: TGTGCCAGTAGTATAGGCGAGGGGAACACTGAAGCTTTCTTT. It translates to CASSIGEGNTEAFF.